A single sample gave rise to the 5 T cell receptor beta chains below, sequenced in a study of regulatory T cells in long-lasting Graves disease (dated by TCRdb to the early 2020s). Taken with the paper, the label for time point translates to: newly diagnosed GD, antithyroid drugs for less than 3 months. For both TCR sequencing and RNA sequencing, RNA was extracted from PBMCs in TRIzol. The library was prepared using multiplex PCR. Sequencing relied on an Illumina HiSeq 4000. CDR3 regions were amplified by Arm-PCR with iRepertoire HTBI primers to construct TCR beta libraries. Using fastp trimming at Q25 and MiXCR clonotype assembly, TCRdb reanalyzed the public sequencing data and kept in-frame beta chains. Every entry covers one CDR3 protein and lists the most common genes and DNA from its rows. Across this sample there are approximately 490,000 distinct CDR3 sequences, with roughly 16% seen only once. Of the sample, more than 9% is held by the ten largest clones.

These records were also assigned to another study, of T cells in Graves' hyperthyroidism and ophthalmopathy.

Source: peripheral blood mononuclear cells (PBMCs), taken at new diagnosis, from a patient treated with antithyroid drugs. The receptors come from a man aged 40-55 years with Graves disease. Donor details come from another sample of the same person, matched by shared clones.

J is TRBJ2-2 and V is TRBV5-1, with 11 bases identical to TRBD2. V was clipped by 4 bases and J by 4 bases; unmatched bases: 6. The CDR3 contains 16 residues. The germline V gene encodes CDR1 SGHRS and CDR2 YFSETQ. The CDR3 protein is CASSTTSGSFTGELFF. CDR3 DNA sequence: TGCGCCAGCAGCACCACTAGCGGGAGTTTCACCGGGGAGCTGTTTTTT. The entire variable domain, with the rest obtained from reference TRBV5-1 and TRBJ2-2, is as follows: KAGVTQTPRYLIKTRGQQVTLSCSPISGHRSVSWYQQTPGQGLQFLFEYFSETQRNKGNFPGRFSGRQFSNSRSEMNVSTLELGDSALYLCASSTTSGSFTGELFFGEGSRLTVL.

The sample holds a few counts of this clonotype. The chain combines TRBV19 with TRBJ2-1; 10 nucleotides agree with TRBD2. This CDR3 has 18 residues. Trimming cost V 7 bases and J 0 bases; bases outside gene matches: 12. Per germline, CDR1 LNHDA and CDR2 SQIVND (reference sequence). CDR3 protein: CASTQAGGGLSSYNEQFF. Written as DNA, the CDR3 is TGTGCCAGTACCCAAGCGGGAGGGGGGCTATCCTCCTACAATGAGCAGTTCTTC. The full variable domain, its missing parts supplied by reference TRBV19 and TRBJ2-1, is DGGITQSPKYLFRKEGQNVTLSCEQNLNHDAMYWYRQDPGQGLRLIYYSQIVNDFQKGDIAEGYSVSREKKESFPLTVTSAQKNPTAFYLCASTQAGGGLSSYNEQFFGPGTRLTVL.

The rearrangement links TRBV4-1 to TRBJ2-7; 9 nucleotides line up with TRBD1. Germline V CDR1 and CDR2: MGHRA, YSYEKL. This CDR3 is built from 15 residues. Trimming cost V 1 base and J 4 bases; bases outside gene matches: 5. The CDR3, as DNA: TGCGCCAGCAGCCAAGTACAGGGGGCCCTTTACGAGCAGTACTTC. Amino acids: CASSQVQGALYEQYF.

The chain has TRBV2 and TRBJ2-1, with 14 bases fitting TRBD2. The V gene's germline CDR1 is SNHLY and CDR2 FYNNEI. Trimming at V came to 6 bases and at J to 10 bases, leaving 5 bases not matched to a gene. The CDR3 runs 14 residues. CDR3 DNA: TGTGCCAGCAGACCGGGACTAGCGGGAGCAGAGCAGTTCTTC. It translates to CASRPGLAGAEQFF.

This clonotype was recorded a few times. The genes are TRBV5-1 and TRBJ1-6, with a possible D match to TRBD1 (5 bases). Looked up from germline, CDR1 is SGHRS and CDR2 is YFSETQ. The CDR3 has 17 residues. Trimming left V 0 bases short and J 9 bases short, with 19 bases between. CDR3 sequence reads: CASSLDLRAGKGSPLHF. CDR3 nucleotides: TGCGCCAGCAGCTTGGACCTACGGGCAGGGAAGGGTTCACCCCTCCACTTT.